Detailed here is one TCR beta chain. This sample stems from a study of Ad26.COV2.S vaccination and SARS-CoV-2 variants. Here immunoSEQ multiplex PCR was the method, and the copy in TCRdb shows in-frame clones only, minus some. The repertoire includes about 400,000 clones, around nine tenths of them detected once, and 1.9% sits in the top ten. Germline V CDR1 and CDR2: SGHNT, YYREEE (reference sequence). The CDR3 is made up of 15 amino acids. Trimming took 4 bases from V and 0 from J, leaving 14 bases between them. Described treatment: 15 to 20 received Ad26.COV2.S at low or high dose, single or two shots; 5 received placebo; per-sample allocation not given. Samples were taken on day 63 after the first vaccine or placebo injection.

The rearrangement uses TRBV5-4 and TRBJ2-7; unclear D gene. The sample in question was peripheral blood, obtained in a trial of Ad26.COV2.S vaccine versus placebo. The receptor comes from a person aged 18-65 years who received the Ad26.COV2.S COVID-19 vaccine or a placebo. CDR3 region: CASSPAGAPSYEQYF. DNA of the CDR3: TGTGCCAGCAGCCCCGCCGGCGCCCCCTCCTACGAGCAGTACTTC.